The source of this T cell receptor (beta chain) is a study of control samples from healthy donors and cancer patients. This CDR3 has 17 amino acids. In germline, CDR1 is KGHSH, CDR2 LQKENI. V was cut by 2 bases and J by 0 bases, with 15 bases left in between. Only in-frame clones appear in the TCRdb table, and some are missing; sequencing was by immunoSEQ multiplex PCR. The top ten hold roughly 17% of the sample, which has 40,000 to 45,000 clones, roughly 65% seen once. Sequenced input: formalin-fixed, paraffin-embedded tissue. The J gene is TRBJ2-3, the V gene TRBV18, with D perhaps matching TRBD1 or TRBD2 (5 bases each). The receptor comes from a male donor with melanoma. CDR3 in DNA: TGTGCCAGCTCACCAAGAGGGACGGCTACTAGCACAGATACGCAGTATTTT. Its translation is CASSPRGTATSTDTQYF.